The 7 T cell receptor beta chains presented below share a single source sample, sequenced in a study of spatial heterogeneity in lung cancer. One entry per CDR3 protein results from TCRdb running MiXCR on the 5' RACE reads. The data hold under 20,000 distinct CDR3 sequences, with roughly a tenth observed a single time. This sample's time point: sample taken at primary tumor resection. For these TCRs, the target antigens are not known. Study results and limitations: Mutation tallies in tumors tracked expanded intratumoral alpha and beta TCR counts.

Sample: lung tumor tissue, taken at surgery. These receptors were taken from a female donor with early-stage non-small cell lung cancer.

This clonotype was seen repeatedly, ten times or more. This beta chain represents an off-target read in a library built for alpha chains; its size is of limited meaning. The chain is built from TRBV27 and TRBJ2-7; 9 bases are shared with TRBD1. The CDR3 contains 12 residues. The germline gives CDR1 MNHEY, CDR2 SMNVEV (reference sequence). V gave up 5 bases and J gave up 5 bases; unmatched junction bases: 1. In DNA form, the CDR3 reads TGTGCCAGCAGTACAGGGGGCCACGAGCAGTACTTC. Amino acids: CASSTGGHEQYF.

This clonotype was recorded at least ten times. This beta chain slipped into a library made for alpha chains as a stray read, so its size is not meaningful. CDR3 DNA sequence: TGTGCCAGCAGTGAGGGACAGGGAATACAGCCCCAGCATTTT. Its translation: CASSEGQGIQPQHF. This chain connects TRBV6-1 to TRBJ1-5, with TRBD1 identical over 9 bases. Per germline, CDR1 MNHNS and CDR2 SASEGT. CDR3 length: 14 residues. With 3 bases clipped from V and 7 bases from J, the junction kept 4 bases outside the gene matches.

On this clonotype: This beta chain is an unintended read in a library built for alpha chains; its size means little. The J gene is TRBJ2-7, the V gene TRBV6-6; no firm D call. The CDR3 has 10 amino acids. CDR1 is MNHNY and CDR2 is SVGAGI in the germline V gene (reference sequence). V lost 8 bases and J 3 bases, leaving 5 bases between the germline ends. CDR3 protein: CASQDYEQYF. CDR3 DNA: TGTGCCAGCCAAGACTACGAGCAGTACTTC.

With respect to this clonotype: This beta chain is a stray sequence in a library constructed for alpha chains; its clone size is not meaningful. The rearrangement uses TRBV20-1 and TRBJ1-2, with D unclear. Looked up from germline, CDR1 is DFQATT and CDR2 is SNEGSKA (reference sequence). Between the trimmed V and J ends, which lost 5 bases and 8 bases, there was a span of 15 bases. The CDR3 runs 12 residues. CDR3 sequence reads: CSAEEGQRGYTF. The CDR3, as DNA: TGCAGTGCTGAGGAGGGTCAGAGGGGCTACACCTTC.

By its share, this clonotype is hyperexpanded. This beta chain was picked up by a library intended for alpha chains and is off target, so its count carries little meaning. The rearrangement uses TRBV7-6 and TRBJ2-1; the match to TRBD2 covers 10 bases. The CDR3 contains 16 residues. V was clipped by 5 bases and J by 7 bases; unmatched bases: 11. Germline CDR1 is SGHVS and CDR2 is FNYEAQ. The CDR3 nucleotides are TGTGCCAGCAGCACCATATTTAGCGGGGGGTCAAATGAGCAGTTCTTC. Amino acid sequence: CASSTIFSGGSNEQFF.

A few counts support this clonotype. Being off target in a library aimed at alpha chains, this beta chain has a size of little meaning. This chain uses TRBV29-1 with TRBJ1-2; 9 positions agree with TRBD1. Germline V gene lookup returns CDR1 SQVTM and CDR2 ANQGSEA. With 2 bases clipped from V and 0 bases from J, the junction kept 7 bases outside the gene matches. The CDR3 has 16 residues. In DNA form, the CDR3 reads TGCAGCGTTGAACTGGGACAGGGATTAGCTAACTATGGCTACACCTTC. Protein product: CSVELGQGLANYGYTF. Full variable domain (rest looked up from reference TRBV29-1 and TRBJ1-2): SAVISQKPSRDICQRGTSLTIQCQVDSQVTMMFWYRQQPGQSLTLIATANQGSEATYESGFVIDKFPISRPNLTFSTLTVSNMSPEDSSIYLCSVELGQGLANYGYTFGSGTRLTVV.

This clonotype has a single count. With a much larger clone just one base away, this may be a read error. Being off target in a library aimed at alpha chains, this beta chain has a size of little meaning. The chain combines TRBV11-2 with TRBJ1-6; D is perhaps TRBD1 (5 bases). The CDR3 spans 15 residues. Germline V gives CDR1 SGHAT, CDR2 FQNNGV. The CDR3 coding sequence is TGTTCCAGCAACGTAGCAGCGGGGCCCACATCACCCCTCCACTTT. Amino acid sequence: CSSNVAAGPTSPLHF.